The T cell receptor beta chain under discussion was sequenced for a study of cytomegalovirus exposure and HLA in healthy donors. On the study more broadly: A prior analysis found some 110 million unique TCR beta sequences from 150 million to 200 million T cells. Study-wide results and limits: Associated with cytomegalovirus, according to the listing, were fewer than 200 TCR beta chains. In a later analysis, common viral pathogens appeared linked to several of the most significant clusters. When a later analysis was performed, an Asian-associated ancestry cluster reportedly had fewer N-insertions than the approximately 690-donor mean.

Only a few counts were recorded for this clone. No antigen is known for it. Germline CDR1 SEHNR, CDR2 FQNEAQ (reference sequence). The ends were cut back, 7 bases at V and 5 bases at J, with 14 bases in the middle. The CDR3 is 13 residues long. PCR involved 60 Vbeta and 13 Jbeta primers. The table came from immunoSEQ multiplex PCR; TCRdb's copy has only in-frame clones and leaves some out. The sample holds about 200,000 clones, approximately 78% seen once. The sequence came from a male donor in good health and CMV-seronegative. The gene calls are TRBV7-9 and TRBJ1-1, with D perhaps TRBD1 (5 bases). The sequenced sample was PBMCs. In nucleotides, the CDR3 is TGTGCCAGCATCCCCGCAGGGTTAACTGAAGCTTTCTTT. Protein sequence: CASIPAGLTEAFF. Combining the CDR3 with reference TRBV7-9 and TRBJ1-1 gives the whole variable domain DTGVSQNPRHKITKRGQNVTFRCDPISEHNRLYWYRQTLGQGPEFLTYFQNEAQLEKSRLLSDRFSAERPKGSFSTLEIQRTEQGDSAMYLCASIPAGLTEAFFGQGTRLTVV.